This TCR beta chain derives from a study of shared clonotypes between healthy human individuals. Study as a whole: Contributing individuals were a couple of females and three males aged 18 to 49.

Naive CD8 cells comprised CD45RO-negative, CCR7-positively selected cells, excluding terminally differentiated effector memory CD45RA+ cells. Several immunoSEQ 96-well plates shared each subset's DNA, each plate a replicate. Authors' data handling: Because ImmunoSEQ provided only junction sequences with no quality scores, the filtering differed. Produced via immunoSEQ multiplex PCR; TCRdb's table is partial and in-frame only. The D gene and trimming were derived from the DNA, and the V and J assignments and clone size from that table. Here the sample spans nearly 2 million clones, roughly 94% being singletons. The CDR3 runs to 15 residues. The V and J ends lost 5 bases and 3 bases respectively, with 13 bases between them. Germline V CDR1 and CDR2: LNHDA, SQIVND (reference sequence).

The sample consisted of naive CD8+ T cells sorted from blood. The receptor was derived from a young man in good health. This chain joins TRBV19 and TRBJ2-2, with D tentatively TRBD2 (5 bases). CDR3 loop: CASSVPGKDTGELFF. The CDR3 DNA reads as TGTGCCAGTAGTGTCCCGGGGAAAGACACCGGGGAGCTGTTTTTT.